The subject of this entry is one T cell receptor beta chain. This clone's antigen is unknown. No qualities accompany the bases; no much larger clone lies one base away. Libraries were constructed by RT-PCR. Instrument on record: NextSeq 550. TCRdb reprocessing: public reads trimmed at Q25 with fastp, clones called with MiXCR, in-frame beta chains kept. CDR3 protein sequences are deduplicated, and each keeps its most common genes and DNA. The sample profile shows more than 150,000 distinct CDR3 sequences; approximately 24% of them were found once. The ten largest clones add up to 25% to 30% of the sample. This specimen comes from a study of patients and donors after allogeneic stem cell transplantation (TCRdb year 2020). Sequencing input: blood, either unsorted or a sorted T cell fraction (not recorded which). This clonotype was obtained from a human donor who was either an allogeneic HSCT recipient or a stem cell or donor lymphocyte infusion donor (not recorded which). It is not recorded whose cells these are; they may come from a transplant donor.

For the CDR3, the sequence is CASSYTALTDTQYF. The sequenced DNA: TGTGCCAGCAGTTACACGGCTCTCACAGATACGCAGTATTTT. The receptor chain draws on TRBV6-2 or TRBV6-3 and TRBJ2-3; no D gene call is confident. V and J lose 2 bases and 2 bases, and a span of 8 bases separates them. The CDR3, from cysteine to phenylalanine, totals 14 residues. Only the CDR3 DNA is retained, 42 bases long and in frame from the first base. Reading the germline V gene gives CDR1 MNHEY and CDR2 SVGEGT.